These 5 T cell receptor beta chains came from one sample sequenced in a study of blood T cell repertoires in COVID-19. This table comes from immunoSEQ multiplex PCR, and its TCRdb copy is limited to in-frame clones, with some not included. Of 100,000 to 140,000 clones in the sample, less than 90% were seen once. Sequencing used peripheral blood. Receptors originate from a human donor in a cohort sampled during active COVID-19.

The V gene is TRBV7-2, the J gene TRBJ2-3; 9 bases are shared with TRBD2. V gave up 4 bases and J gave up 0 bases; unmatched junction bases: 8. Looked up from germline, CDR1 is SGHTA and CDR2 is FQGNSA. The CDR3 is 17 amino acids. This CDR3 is CASSSSGMLTSTDTQYF. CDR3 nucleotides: TGTGCCAGCAGCTCTAGCGGGATGCTGACTAGCACAGATACGCAGTATTTT.

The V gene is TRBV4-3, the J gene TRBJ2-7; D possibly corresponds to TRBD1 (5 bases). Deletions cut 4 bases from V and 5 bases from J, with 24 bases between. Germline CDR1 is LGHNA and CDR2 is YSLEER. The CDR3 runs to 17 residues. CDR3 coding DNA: TGCGCCAGCAGCCCCCAGCCTTTAGACAGCGCCCTCAACGAGCAGTACGTC. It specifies CASSPQPLDSALNEQYV.

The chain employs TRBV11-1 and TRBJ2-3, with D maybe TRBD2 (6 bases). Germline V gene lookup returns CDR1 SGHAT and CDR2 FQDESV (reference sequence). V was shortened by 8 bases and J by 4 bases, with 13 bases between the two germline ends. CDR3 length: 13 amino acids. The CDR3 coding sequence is TGTGCCAGCCAGTGGGGCGGGGCAGATACGCAGTATTTT. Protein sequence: CASQWGGADTQYF.

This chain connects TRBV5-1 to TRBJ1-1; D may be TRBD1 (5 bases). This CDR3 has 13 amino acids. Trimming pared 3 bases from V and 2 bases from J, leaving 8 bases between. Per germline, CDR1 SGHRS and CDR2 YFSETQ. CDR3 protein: CASSSDTNTEAFF. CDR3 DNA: TGCGCCAGCAGCTCGGACACCAACACTGAAGCTTTCTTT.

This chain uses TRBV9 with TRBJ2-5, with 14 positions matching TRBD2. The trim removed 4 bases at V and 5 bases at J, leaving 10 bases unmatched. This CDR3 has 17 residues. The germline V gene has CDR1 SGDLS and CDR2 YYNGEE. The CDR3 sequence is CASSLRLAGGPGETQYF. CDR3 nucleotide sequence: TGTGCCAGCAGCCTAAGACTAGCGGGAGGGCCAGGGGAGACCCAGTACTTC.